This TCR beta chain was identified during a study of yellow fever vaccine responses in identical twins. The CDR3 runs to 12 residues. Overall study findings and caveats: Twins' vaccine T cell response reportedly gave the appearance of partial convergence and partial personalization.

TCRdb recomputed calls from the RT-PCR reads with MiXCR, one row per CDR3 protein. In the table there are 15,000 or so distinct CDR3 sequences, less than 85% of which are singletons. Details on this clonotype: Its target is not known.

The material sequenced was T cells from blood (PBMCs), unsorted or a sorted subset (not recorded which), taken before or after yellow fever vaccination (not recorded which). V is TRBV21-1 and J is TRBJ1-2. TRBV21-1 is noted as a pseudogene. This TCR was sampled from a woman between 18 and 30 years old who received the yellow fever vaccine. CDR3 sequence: CASTWAYYGYTF. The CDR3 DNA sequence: TGTGCCAGCACCTGGGCCTACTATGGCTACACCTTC.